This TCR beta chain was recorded in a study of tumor-infiltrating lymphocytes in localized non-small cell lung cancer listed by TCRdb under 2021. Study-level background: Several histologies were represented in the cohort, which also included both smokers and never-smokers as well as patients whose samples were collected after neoadjuvant chemotherapy. From each patient came resected tumor tissue plus uninvolved lung tissue from that same patient, and the uninvolved lung tissue was described as non-adjacent to the tumor. The same patients underwent several integrated assays, with TCR sequencing performed together with flow cytometry, multiplex immunofluorescence, RNA-seq, exome sequencing and proteomics. In total, the ICON cohort was made up of about 160 surgical patients who had localized non-small cell lung cancer and whose tumors were resected. The paired tumor versus uninvolved lung comparison of immunoSEQ T-cell fraction included 55 patients. Broad study findings and their caveats: TCR-derived T-cell fraction did not differ between the flow cytometry-defined immunotypes IM1 (good prognosis) and IM2 (poor prognosis). Since assay coverage differed from patient to patient depending on how much tissue was available, TCR sequencing was done for only a subset of the cohort. Consistent with immunofluorescence CD3 counts, TCRbeta sequencing supported greater T cell infiltration in tumors than in uninvolved lung tissue. Tumor T-cell fraction from TCR sequencing was not associated with recurrence-free survival (p = 0.61). Because different assays used different pieces of the same tissue, technical variation could not be distinguished from intratumor heterogeneity.

Notes on this clone: The target of this receptor is not known. No quality values exist for individual bases; no much larger clone is one base distant.

Enrollment in ICON was initiated in 2016, and the last patient was enrolled in 2018. In a subcohort of about 76 patients, fresh tumor and matched uninvolved tissue were collected for in-depth immune analyses, with TCR sequencing among those analyses. DNA isolated from bulk tissue, without cell sorting, was used for TCR sequencing. The T-cell fraction in tumor and uninvolved lung tissue was obtained from TCR sequencing using the immunoSEQ assay. Turning to the authors' computational methods: For survival analysis, patients were split into high (upper tertile) and low (lower two tertiles) T-cell fraction groups and compared by log-rank test. A signed-rank test was used to test differences in T-cell fraction between paired tumor and uninvolved lung samples. In its TCRdb copy, this immuneACCESS table keeps in-frame sequences only and misses some clones. Where compared with another copy, unresolved V genes explain less than half of these, and the others have no known cause. V, J and clone size are those of that table, while D and trimming were read from the DNA. In all, the sample holds 13,000 or so clones, and less than 90% of those were seen once. The leading ten clones occupy roughly 12% of the sample.

The CDR3, from cysteine to phenylalanine, totals 14 residues. Only the CDR3 portion is preserved as DNA: 42 bases, with reading frame beginning at the first base. The V end loses 0 bases and the J end loses 5 bases, and a stretch of 7 bases separates them. CDR1 and CDR2, per the germline V gene, are SGHVS and FQNEAQ. Sequencing used lung tumor tissue. The V and J genes are TRBV7-8 and TRBJ2-2, with a weak D call of TRBD1 (6 bases match). The clonotype comes from a human donor with non-small cell lung cancer. The CDR3 here reads CASSLAGQTGELFF. The DNA is TGTGCCAGCAGCTTAGCCGGACAGACCGGGGAGCTGTTTTTT.